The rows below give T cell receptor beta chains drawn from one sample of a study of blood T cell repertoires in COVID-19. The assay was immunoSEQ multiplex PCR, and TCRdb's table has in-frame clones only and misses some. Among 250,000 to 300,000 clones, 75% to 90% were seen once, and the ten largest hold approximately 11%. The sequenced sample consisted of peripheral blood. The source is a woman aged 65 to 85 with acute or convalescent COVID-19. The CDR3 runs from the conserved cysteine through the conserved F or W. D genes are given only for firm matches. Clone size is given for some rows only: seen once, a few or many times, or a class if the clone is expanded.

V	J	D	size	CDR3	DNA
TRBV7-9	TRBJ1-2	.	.	CASSRTTVGNYGYTF	TGTGCCAGCAGCCGAACGACAGTCGGTAACTATGGCTACACCTTC
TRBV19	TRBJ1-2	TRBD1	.	CASSVQGTYGYTF	TGTGCCAGTAGCGTACAGGGGACCTATGGCTACACCTTC
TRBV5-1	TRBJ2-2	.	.	CASSLEGGLGGELFF	TGCGCCAGCAGCTTGGAGGGGGGGCTCGGCGGGGAGCTGTTTTTT
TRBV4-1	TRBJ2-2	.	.	CASSPSEARNTGELFF	TGCGCCAGCAGCCCCTCGGAAGCGAGGAACACCGGGGAGCTGTTTTTT
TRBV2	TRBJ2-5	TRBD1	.	CANSGQGIETQYF	TGTGCCAACTCGGGACAGGGAATAGAGACCCAGTACTTC
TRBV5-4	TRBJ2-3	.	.	CASSLELAGDTQYF	TGTGCCAGCAGCTTGGAGTTAGCTGGGGATACGCAGTATTTT
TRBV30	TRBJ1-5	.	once	CAWNQTALYSNQPQHF	TGTGCCTGGAACCAGACAGCACTTTATAGCAATCAGCCCCAGCATTTT
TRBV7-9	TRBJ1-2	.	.	CASSASTGGYTF	TGTGCCAGCAGCGCCTCCACGGGGGGCTACACCTTC
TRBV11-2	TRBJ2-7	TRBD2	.	CASSARTVGGVEQYF	TGTGCCAGCAGCGCCAGGACAGTCGGGGGGGTCGAGCAGTACTTC
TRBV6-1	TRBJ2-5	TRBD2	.	CASSEGTTSGALQETQYF	TGTGCCAGCAGTGAAGGTACGACTAGCGGGGCCCTCCAAGAGACCCAGTACTTC
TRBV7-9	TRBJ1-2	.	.	CASSLPAGHGYTF	TGTGCCAGCAGCCTCCCCGCAGGCCATGGCTACACCTTC
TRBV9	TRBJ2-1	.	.	CASSASPAVTYNEQFF	TGTGCCAGCAGCGCGTCCCCAGCGGTTACCTACAATGAGCAGTTCTTC
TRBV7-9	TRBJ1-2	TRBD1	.	CASRANRGPGYGYTF	TGTGCCAGCAGGGCAAACAGGGGGCCCGGCTATGGCTACACCTTC
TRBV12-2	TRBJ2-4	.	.	CASRLAIAGGAGLAKNIQYF	TGTGCAAGTCGCTTAGCGATAGCGGGGGGCGCTGGTTTAGCCAAAAACATTCAGTACTTC
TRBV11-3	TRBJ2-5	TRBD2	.	CASSLGTSGGETQYF	TGTGCCAGCAGCTTAGGGACTAGCGGGGGAGAGACCCAGTACTTC
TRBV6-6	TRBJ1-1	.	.	CASSGPEAFF	TGTGCCAGTTCAGGTCCAGAAGCTTTCTTT
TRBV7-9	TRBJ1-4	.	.	CASSPQIRQEKLFF	TGTGCCAGCAGCCCTCAGATCCGCCAGGAAAAACTGTTTTTT
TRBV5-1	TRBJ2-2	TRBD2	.	CASTTTSGGSGELFF	TGCGCCAGCACCACGACTAGCGGGGGATCCGGGGAGCTGTTTTTT
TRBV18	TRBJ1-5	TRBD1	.	CASSLGQGMNQPQHF	TGTGCCAGCTCCCTTGGACAGGGGATGAACCAGCCCCAGCATTTT
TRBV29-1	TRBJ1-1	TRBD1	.	CSVAGTGEGTEAFF	TGCAGCGTCGCCGGGACAGGGGAGGGCACTGAAGCTTTCTTT
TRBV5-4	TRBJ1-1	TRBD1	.	CASTKGPGQGTEAFF	TGTGCCAGCACCAAGGGGCCCGGACAGGGCACTGAAGCTTTCTTT
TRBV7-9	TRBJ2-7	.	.	CASSQTGYEQYF	TGTGCCAGCAGCCAGACGGGATACGAGCAGTACTTC
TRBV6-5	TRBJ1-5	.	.	CASTATGNQPQHF	TGTGCCAGCACCGCCACGGGGAACCAGCCCCAGCATTTT
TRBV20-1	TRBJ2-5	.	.	CSASLSGLGETQYF	TGCAGTGCTAGTCTATCAGGGTTAGGAGAGACCCAGTACTTC
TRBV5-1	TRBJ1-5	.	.	CASSLDGGSNQPQHF	TGCGCCAGCAGCTTGGACGGGGGGAGCAATCAGCCCCAGCATTTT
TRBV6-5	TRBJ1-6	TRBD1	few	CASSSNTGALSPLHF	TGTGCCAGCAGTTCAAACACAGGGGCCTTATCACCCCTCCACTTT
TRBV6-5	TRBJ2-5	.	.	CASSSGLSGETQYF	TGTGCCAGCAGTTCTGGTCTGTCGGGGGAGACCCAGTACTTC
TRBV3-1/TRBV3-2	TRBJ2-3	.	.	CASRWGGTDTQYF	TGTGCCAGCAGGTGGGGGGGCACAGATACGCAGTATTTT
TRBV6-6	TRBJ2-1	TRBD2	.	CASSREGLAGEQFF	TGTGCCAGCAGCCGCGAGGGACTAGCCGGTGAGCAGTTCTTC
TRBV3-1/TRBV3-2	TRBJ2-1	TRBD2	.	CASSQDSVRGAYNEQFF	TGTGCCAGCAGCCAAGATTCCGTACGGGGGGCCTACAATGAGCAGTTCTTC
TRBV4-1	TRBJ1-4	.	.	CASSQEGGENEKLFF	TGCGCCAGCAGCCAAGAAGGAGGGGAGAATGAAAAACTGTTTTTT